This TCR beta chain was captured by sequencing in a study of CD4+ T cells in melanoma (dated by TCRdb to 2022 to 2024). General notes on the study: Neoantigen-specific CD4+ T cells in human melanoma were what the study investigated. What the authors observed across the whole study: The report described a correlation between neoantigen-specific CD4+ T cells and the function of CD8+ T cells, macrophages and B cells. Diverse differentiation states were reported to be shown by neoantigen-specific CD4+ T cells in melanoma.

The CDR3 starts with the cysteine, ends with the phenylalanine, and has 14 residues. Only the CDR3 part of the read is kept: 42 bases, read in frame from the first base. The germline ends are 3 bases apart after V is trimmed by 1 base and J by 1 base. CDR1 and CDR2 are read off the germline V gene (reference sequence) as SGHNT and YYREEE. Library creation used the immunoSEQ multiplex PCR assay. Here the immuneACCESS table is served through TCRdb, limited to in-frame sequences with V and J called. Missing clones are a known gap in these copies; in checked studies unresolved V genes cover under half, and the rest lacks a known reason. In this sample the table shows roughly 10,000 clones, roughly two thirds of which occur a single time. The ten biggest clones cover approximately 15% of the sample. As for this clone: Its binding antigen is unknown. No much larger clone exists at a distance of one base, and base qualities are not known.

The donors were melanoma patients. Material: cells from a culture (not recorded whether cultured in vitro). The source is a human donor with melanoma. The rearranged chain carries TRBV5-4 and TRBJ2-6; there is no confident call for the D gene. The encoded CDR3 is CASSLKSGANVLTF. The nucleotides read TGTGCCAGCAGCTTGAAATCTGGGGCCAACGTCCTGACTTTC.